The subject of this entry is one TCR beta chain. In the study's own analysis: It was from reference gene primer amplification that nucleated cell counts were estimated. The protocol was immunoSEQ multiplex PCR, while the TCRdb copy is restricted to in-frame clones and leaves out a portion. V, J and clone size were drawn from that table, and D and trimming were deduced from the DNA. The sample contains 90,000 to 100,000 clones, 70% to 90% of which appear only once. These data belong to a study of blood T cell repertoires in COVID-19. Study overall: Some COVID-19 samples were acute and others convalescent; all came from the United States, Italy and Spain. In each case, the material was cDNA or gDNA derived from T cells, B-cell-depleted T cells, or PBMCs.

Seattle's cohort entered during active infection and was followed longitudinally. Input material: peripheral blood. The sequence was obtained from a woman in her sixties or seventies with COVID-19, enrolled during active disease.

The CDR3 loop is CASRPNVGDSETQYF. The DNA of the CDR3 is TGTGCCAGCAGGCCCAACGTCGGGGATTCCGAGACCCAGTACTTC. The rearrangement uses TRBV2 and TRBJ2-5; D is perhaps TRBD2 (5 bases). Germline V gene sequence: CDR1 SNHLY, CDR2 FYNNEI. V gave up 6 bases and J gave up 5 bases, with 19 bases separating them. The length of the CDR3 is 15 residues.